These 23 T cell receptor beta chains originate from one sample sequenced in a study of T cells after yellow fever vaccination. A single record per CDR3 protein comes from TCRdb applying MiXCR to the 5' RACE reads. This table has 350,000 or so distinct CDR3 sequences, roughly 8.6% appearing once. This specimen consisted of PBMCs, obtained approximately 47 days after the first yellow fever vaccination. These receptors all stem from a man aged 18 to 35 who received the YFV17D yellow fever vaccine.

About this clonotype: The germline gene is not matched at one end of the junction; a read error may be the cause. J is TRBJ1-4 and V is TRBV6-2 or TRBV6-3; D gene unclear. This CDR3 is 13 amino acids long. From germline, CDR1 is MNHEY and CDR2 SVGEGT. CDR3 in DNA: TGTACCAGCAGTTCCTTTAGCGATGAAAAACTGTTTTTT. It yields the protein CTSSSFSDEKLFF.

This clonotype was found a few times. The rearrangement joins TRBV4-1 to TRBJ2-1; no clear D. The CDR3 is 18 amino acids. V shed 4 bases and J shed 0 bases, with 19 bases lying between them. Germline V CDR1 and CDR2: MGHRA, YSYEKL. The CDR3, as DNA: TGCGCCAGCAGCCCTGGGATTGGAGCAGTCAGCTCCTACAATGAGCAGTTCTTC. This translates into CASSPGIGAVSSYNEQFF.

A note on this clonotype: One junction end does not reproduce the germline sequence, and a read error may be involved. The J gene is TRBJ2-7, the V gene TRBV3-1, with 7 positions matching TRBD1. This CDR3 has 14 amino acids. Per germline, CDR1 LGHDT and CDR2 YNNKEL (reference sequence). The CDR3 region has the DNA TGTGCCAGCAGCCAAAGTCCCAGGGACAGCGAGCCGTACTTC. Protein: CASSQSPRDSEPYF.

V usage is TRBV4-1 and J usage is TRBJ2-2, with a weak D call TRBD2 (6 bases). Per the germline V gene, CDR1 is MGHRA and CDR2 is YSYEKL. CDR3 length: 15 residues. V gave up 4 bases and J gave up 0 bases, with 9 bases separating them. The DNA for the CDR3 is TGCGCCAGCAGCCGGAGGGGAACGAACACCGGGGAGCTGTTTTTT. Its protein product is CASSRRGTNTGELFF.

The chain is built from TRBV20-1 and TRBJ2-7; no clear D. The V gene's germline CDR1 is DFQATT and CDR2 SNEGSKA (reference sequence). This CDR3 has 11 residues. V lost 6 bases, J lost 4 bases, and 10 bases lay in between. The CDR3 DNA sequence: TGCAGTGCACTGGTAGGGTACGAGCAGTACGTC. It encodes CSALVGYEQYV.

The chain combines TRBV7-9 with TRBJ2-3, with 11 bases that match TRBD2. CDR3 length equals 16 residues. Germline trimming cut 5 bases from V and 2 bases from J; bases unmatched to any gene: 6. Germline V gives CDR1 SEHNR, CDR2 FQNEAQ (reference sequence). CDR3 DNA: TGTGCCAGCAGCAGACTAGCGGGGACTCTCACAGATACGCAGTATTTT. It specifies CASSRLAGTLTDTQYF.

V is TRBV6-2 or TRBV6-3 and J is TRBJ2-3; D unresolved. This CDR3 contains 14 residues. Germline V gene data show CDR1 as MNHEY and CDR2 as SVGEGT. The V gene lost 2 bases and the J gene lost 4 bases, with 10 bases spanning the gap. CDR3 DNA: TGTGCCAGCAGTTACCTGGTCGGGCCAGATACGCAGTATTTT. Protein sequence: CASSYLVGPDTQYF.

This clonotype came up many times. The chain recombines TRBV3-1 with TRBJ2-5; the match to TRBD2 covers 12 bases. Germline V lookup: CDR1 LGHDT, CDR2 YNNKEL (reference sequence). This CDR3 region has 16 residues. V lost 0 bases and J lost 7; bases outside the gene matches: 6. CDR3 in amino acids: CASSQDLTSGGRTQYF. In nucleotides, the CDR3 is TGTGCCAGCAGCCAAGATCTTACTAGCGGGGGGCGGACCCAGTACTTC.

This clonotype was found many times. V and J are TRBV5-1 and TRBJ2-1; no clear D gene. Trimming removed 3 bases at V and 5 bases at J, with 15 bases between. This CDR3 is built from 15 residues. Germline V gene lookup returns CDR1 SGHRS and CDR2 YFSETQ. CDR3 in amino acids: CASSSIPSRDNEQFF. The CDR3 nucleotides read TGCGCCAGCAGCTCCATACCCAGCCGGGACAATGAGCAGTTCTTC.

The V call is TRBV12-3 or TRBV12-4, the J call TRBJ1-4; no clear D. The CDR3 totals 11 residues. Trimming removed 6 bases from V and 8 bases from J, with 7 bases in between. CDR3 region: CASSGGEKLFF. The CDR3 region has the DNA TGTGCCAGCAGCGGAGGGGAAAAACTGTTTTTT.

This clonotype has a handful of counts. The V and J genes are TRBV29-1 and TRBJ1-2; D may be TRBD1 (6 bases). The CDR3 is 12 residues long. Looked up from germline, CDR1 is SQVTM and CDR2 is ANQGSEA. V was clipped by 4 bases and J by 3 bases, with 9 bases between them. The CDR3 DNA is TGCAGCGTTGGGACAGCGGACTATGGCTACACCTTC. It is translated as CSVGTADYGYTF.

The rearrangement links TRBV12-3 or TRBV12-4 to TRBJ1-1; D may be TRBD1 (5 bases). This CDR3 region has 15 residues. V was pared by 6 bases and J by 3 bases, with 17 bases between. CDR3 sequence: CASRASGPGHTEAFF. The CDR3 nucleotides read TGTGCCAGCAGAGCCTCCGGGCCAGGGCACACTGAAGCTTTCTTT.

This clonotype was detected a few times. V is TRBV3-1 and J is TRBJ1-2; D not resolved. Per the germline V gene, CDR1 is LGHDT and CDR2 is YNNKEL (reference sequence). V was trimmed by 4 bases and J by 2 bases, leaving 11 bases between them. This CDR3 has 14 amino acids. The CDR3 is CASSPRVRNYGYTF. Written as DNA, the CDR3 is TGTGCCAGCAGCCCCCGAGTGAGGAACTATGGCTACACCTTC.

The J gene is TRBJ1-4, the V gene TRBV4-3; D might be TRBD1 (5 bases). Trimming shortened V by 0 bases and J by 0 bases, and 14 bases separated the two germline ends. CDR1 is LGHNA and CDR2 is YSLEER in the germline V gene. CDR3 length: 18 amino acids. The DNA of the CDR3 is TGCGCCAGCAGCCAAGATCGGGCAGGACATGCAACTAATGAAAAACTGTTTTTT. This codes for CASSQDRAGHATNEKLFF.

This clonotype was counted a few times. The CDR3 sequence is CASSLGGTGGILDYPRDTQYF. In DNA, the CDR3 is TGTGCCAGCAGCTTAGGCGGGACAGGGGGGATCCTGGACTACCCCAGGGATACGCAGTATTTT. The chain combines TRBV11-2 with TRBJ2-3; 11 bases map to TRBD1. V lost 1 base, J lost 6 bases, and 21 bases stayed unmatched. The CDR3 totals 21 residues. From germline, CDR1 is SGHAT and CDR2 FQNNGV.

V usage is TRBV27 and J usage is TRBJ2-2; TRBD1 is a possible D gene (6 bases). This CDR3 region has 15 residues. Germline loops: CDR1 MNHEY, CDR2 SMNVEV (reference sequence). Trimming shortened V by 5 bases and J by 6 bases, and 16 bases separated the two germline ends. Written as DNA, the CDR3 is TGTGCCAGCAGTCTACAGGGAAGAGTGGCCGGGGAGCTGTTTTTT. Translation gives CASSLQGRVAGELFF.

This clonotype was detected many times. The V gene is TRBV4-3, the J gene TRBJ1-1; D is unresolved. CDR3 length equals 13 residues. V was cut by 0 bases and J by 5 bases, with 7 bases left in between. Looked up from germline, CDR1 is LGHNA and CDR2 is YSLEER. The CDR3 DNA is TGCGCCAGCAGCCAAGAGGGAGTTACTGAAGCTTTCTTT. It encodes CASSQEGVTEAFF.

The genes are TRBV6-1 and TRBJ1-6; D uncertain. Germline assignment: CDR1 MNHNS and CDR2 SASEGT. The CDR3 extends over 14 amino acids. Trimming removed 8 bases from V and 3 bases from J, with 11 bases in between. CDR3 nucleotide sequence: TGTGCCAGCGGGAGGCCGCGCTATAATTCACCCCTCCACTTT. Protein: CASGRPRYNSPLHF.

This clonotype was seen a few times. The rearrangement links TRBV5-4 to TRBJ2-7; 10 nucleotides agree with TRBD2. V lost 0 bases, J lost 6 bases, and 0 bases stayed unmatched. Germline CDR1 and CDR2: SGHNT and YYREEE (reference sequence). The CDR3 spans 13 residues. CDR3 sequence: CASSLGLAGEQYV. Written as DNA, the CDR3 is TGTGCCAGCAGCTTGGGACTAGCGGGCGAGCAGTACGTC.

This clonotype was detected many times. The chain carries TRBV5-1 and TRBJ2-2; 8 nucleotides align to TRBD2. Germline V gene data show CDR1 as SGHRS and CDR2 as YFSETQ. This CDR3 has 15 amino acids. V dropped 2 bases and J dropped 2; count of bases not matched to a gene: 2. The CDR3 nucleotides are TGCGCCAGCAGCTTAGCGGGAGTCAACACCGGGGAGCTGTTTTTT. The encoded protein is CASSLAGVNTGELFF. The full variable domain, in which reference TRBV5-1 and TRBJ2-2 provide the parts outside the CDR3, is KAGVTQTPRYLIKTRGQQVTLSCSPISGHRSVSWYQQTPGQGLQFLFEYFSETQRNKGNFPGRFSGRQFSNSRSEMNVSTLELGDSALYLCASSLAGVNTGELFFGEGSRLTVL.

This clonotype came up a few times. The chain employs TRBV5-1 and TRBJ2-7, with 8 positions matching TRBD2. The CDR3 spans 16 residues. V dropped 5 bases and J dropped 3; count of bases not matched to a gene: 13. CDR1 SGHRS and CDR2 YFSETQ come from the germline V gene. For the CDR3, the DNA is TGCGCCAGCAGTTCGACAGCCGGGACTAGAAGCTACGAGCAGTACTTC. It specifies CASSSTAGTRSYEQYF.

The V and J genes are TRBV7-3 and TRBJ2-7, with D possibly being TRBD1 (6 bases). Germline V gene lookup returns CDR1 SGHTA and CDR2 FQGTGA. This CDR3 region has 14 residues. Trimming cost V 6 bases and J 2 bases, with 14 bases left between them. Here the CDR3 DNA reads TGTGCCAGCAGGGCCTGGGGGCGGACCTACGAGCAGTACTTC. It yields the protein CASRAWGRTYEQYF.

The chain couples TRBV4-3 to TRBJ2-1; D gene unclear. V lost 2 bases to trimming and J lost 8 bases, with 13 bases between them. Germline CDR1 is LGHNA and CDR2 is YSLEER. This CDR3 comprises 14 residues. The CDR3 spells CASSQSQTADEQFF. DNA of the CDR3: TGCGCCAGCAGCCAAAGTCAAACGGCGGATGAGCAGTTCTTC.